This record concerns one T cell receptor (beta chain) sequence. The sample originates from a study of Ad26.COV2.S vaccination and SARS-CoV-2 variants. Clones were sequenced by immunoSEQ multiplex PCR, and TCRdb holds only the in-frame ones, with some missing. The sample lists about 680,000 clones, roughly 90% occurring once. Between the trimmed V and J ends, which lost 4 bases and 0 bases, there was a span of 10 bases. This CDR3 region has 15 residues. CDR1 is SEHNR and CDR2 is FQNEAQ in the germline V gene (reference sequence). As for treatment: roughly 18 received Ad26.COV2.S at low or high dose, single or two shots; about 5 received placebo; per-sample allocation not given. Sampling took place 63 days after the first vaccine or placebo injection. Whoever gave the sample was an adult aged 18-55 years in Boston.

The specimen was peripheral blood, collected in a trial of Ad26.COV2.S vaccine versus placebo. The rearrangement joins TRBV7-9 to TRBJ1-3, with D hard to call. This TCR was recovered from a person between 18 and 60 years old who received the Ad26.COV2.S COVID-19 vaccine or a placebo. CDR3 sequence (DNA): TGTGCCAGCAGCTCTGACGGAGCCTCTGGAAACACCATATATTTT. It specifies CASSSDGASGNTIYF.